This TCR beta chain came from a study of blood T cell repertoires in COVID-19. Overall study: The origin of the acute and convalescent COVID-19 samples was the United States, Italy and Spain. PBMCs, B-cell-depleted T cells, or T cells were the source of the cDNA or gDNA that made up the material.

Trimming left V 0 bases short and J 2 bases short, with 13 bases between. The CDR3 spans 16 residues. The germline CDR1 and CDR2 sequences are GTSNPN and SVGIG (reference sequence). While infection was still active, Seattle patients were enrolled and then followed longitudinally. In the authors' workflow: The authors estimated nucleated cell counts from reference gene primer amplification. The repertoire was sequenced with immunoSEQ multiplex PCR; TCRdb's copy has only in-frame clones and lacks some. That table supplies the V and J calls and clone size; D and trimming were determined from the DNA. The table lists 250,000 to 300,000 clones, more than 70% of them singletons, with over 9% in the top ten.

The sequence was obtained from a woman aged 25-40 years with COVID-19, enrolled during active disease. The sequencing sample was made of peripheral blood. The J gene is TRBJ2-2, the V gene TRBV30; weak D call: TRBD2 (6 bases). CDR3 DNA: TGTGCCTGGAGTGTACGGCTAGCGAGAAACACCGGGGAGCTGTTTTTT. It is translated as CAWSVRLARNTGELFF.